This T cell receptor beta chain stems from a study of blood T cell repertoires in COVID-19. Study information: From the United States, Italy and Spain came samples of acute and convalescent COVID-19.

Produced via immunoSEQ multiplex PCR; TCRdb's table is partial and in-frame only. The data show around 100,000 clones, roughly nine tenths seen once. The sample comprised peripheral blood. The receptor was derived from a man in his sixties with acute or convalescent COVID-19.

The CDR3 sequence is CASSWTASEAQHF. CDR3 DNA: TGTGCCAGCAGCTGGACAGCCTCAGAGGCCCAGCATTTT. The chain joins TRBV6-5 to TRBJ1-5; D is perhaps TRBD1 (6 bases). The CDR3 runs 13 residues. Germline V gene lookup returns CDR1 MNHEY and CDR2 SVGAGI. The V and J ends lost 6 bases and 11 bases respectively, with 17 bases between them.